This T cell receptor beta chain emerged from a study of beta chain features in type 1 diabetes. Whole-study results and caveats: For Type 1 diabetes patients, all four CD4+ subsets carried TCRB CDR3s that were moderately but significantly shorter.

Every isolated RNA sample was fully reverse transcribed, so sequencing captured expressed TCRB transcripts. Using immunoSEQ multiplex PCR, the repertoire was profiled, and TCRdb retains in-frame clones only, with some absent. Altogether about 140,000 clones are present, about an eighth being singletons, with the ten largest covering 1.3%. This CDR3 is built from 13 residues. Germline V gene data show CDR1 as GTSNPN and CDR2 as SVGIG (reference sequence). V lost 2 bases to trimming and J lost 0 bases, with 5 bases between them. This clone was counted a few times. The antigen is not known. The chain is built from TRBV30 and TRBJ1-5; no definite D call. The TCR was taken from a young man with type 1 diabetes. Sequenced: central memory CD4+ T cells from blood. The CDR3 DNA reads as TGTGCCTGGAGTACTTATAGCAATCAGCCCCAGCATTTT. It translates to CAWSTYSNQPQHF.